These 14 T cell receptor beta chains were sequenced from one sample in a study of neurological immune-mediated disorders. In TCRdb, the 5' RACE reads were re-called with MiXCR into one record per CDR3 protein. The profile shows tens of thousands of distinct CDR3 sequences, more than 5% of them singletons. The sequencing sample was made of CD4+ T cells from blood. The receptors were sampled from a woman in her forties in good health.

The sample holds many counts of this clonotype. The chain is built from TRBV29-1 and TRBJ1-2; D might be TRBD1 (6 bases). With 1 base removed from V and 3 bases from J, the gap between germline ends came to 21 bases. Germline V gives CDR1 SQVTM, CDR2 ANQGSEA. This CDR3 contains 17 residues. CDR3 nucleotide sequence: TGCAGCGTTGAAGTTCTTTCCGGGGGCAGACCCTACTATGGCTACACCTTC. Translating gives CSVEVLSGGRPYYGYTF.

This clonotype occurred many times. The V gene is TRBV28, the J gene TRBJ2-6; TRBD1 aligns across 10 bases. This CDR3 region has 17 residues. Trimming removed 6 bases from V and 1 base from J; junction bases left unmatched: 6. Germline CDR1 MDHEN, CDR2 SYDVKM. CDR3 nucleotides: TGTGCCAGCAGAGAAGACAGGGGGCTATCTGGGGCCAACGTCCTGACTTTC. It is translated as CASREDRGLSGANVLTF.

The sample holds many counts of this clonotype. The chain employs TRBV14 and TRBJ2-7; TRBD2 agrees at 7 bases. The CDR3 is 13 residues long. The trim removed 4 bases at V and 4 bases at J, leaving 4 bases unmatched. Looked up from germline, CDR1 is SGHDN and CDR2 is FVKESK. For the CDR3, the DNA is TGTGCCAGCAGCCGGGCCGGGGGGTACGAGCAGTACTTC. Translating it yields CASSRAGGYEQYF.

In this sample, this clonotype turned up many times. The chain combines TRBV5-1 with TRBJ2-1; 11 bases line up with TRBD1. Unmatched junction bases numbered 10, after V lost 4 bases and J lost 4 bases. The germline CDR1 and CDR2 sequences are SGHRS and YFSETQ. This CDR3 has 17 residues. The CDR3 DNA reads TGCGCCAGCAGCCCGAATACCGGGACAGGGGGGTACAATGAGCAGTTCTTC. This translates into CASSPNTGTGGYNEQFF.

In its sample, this clonotype was seen many times. This chain connects TRBV2 to TRBJ2-7; 11 positions match TRBD2. Trimming cost V 7 bases and J 6 bases; bases outside gene matches: 11. The CDR3 has 15 amino acids. Germline assignment: CDR1 SNHLY and CDR2 FYNNEI. As DNA, the CDR3 is TGTGCCAGCATGGTACTAGCGGGAGTGGGGGGCGAGCAGTACTTC. Its protein product is CASMVLAGVGGEQYF.

This clonotype appeared many times. The chain carries TRBV6-5 and TRBJ1-1; TRBD1 matches at 7 bases. Germline V gene sequence: CDR1 MNHEY, CDR2 SVGAGI. CDR3 length: 14 residues. Losses at the gene ends were 8 bases for V and 7 bases for J; bases not matched to a gene: 13. The CDR3 is CASAMAPGQVEAFF. In nucleotides, the CDR3 is TGTGCCAGCGCCATGGCTCCCGGACAGGTTGAAGCTTTCTTT.

This clonotype was observed many times. The chain has TRBV3-1 and TRBJ2-7; 8 bases agree with TRBD2. The J segment lost 5 bases and the V segment lost 2 bases, leaving 5 bases of the junction unmatched. CDR1 LGHDT and CDR2 YNNKEL come from the germline V gene (reference sequence). The CDR3 length is 14 residues. The CDR3 spells CASSQWLAGDEQYF. The CDR3 nucleotides are TGTGCCAGCAGCCAATGGCTAGCGGGTGACGAGCAGTACTTC.

The CDR3 loop reads CASSYGDSYNEQFF. Here the CDR3 DNA reads TGCGCCAGCAGCTATGGTGACTCCTACAATGAGCAGTTCTTC. The chain has TRBV5-1 and TRBJ2-1; no clear D gene. Germline V gene lookup returns CDR1 SGHRS and CDR2 YFSETQ. The CDR3 is made up of 14 amino acids. The V end lost 3 bases, the J end lost 0 bases, and 7 bases lay between the germline ends.

Many counts were recorded for this clonotype. This chain uses TRBV11-3 with TRBJ2-1, with D possibly TRBD2 on 5 matching bases. The CDR3 is 15 residues long. V lost 2 bases and J lost 0, with 8 bases in between. Germline values: CDR1 SGHNT, CDR2 YENEEA. The CDR3: CASSLFRDSYNEQFF. The CDR3 DNA is TGTGCCAGCAGCTTATTCCGGGACTCCTACAATGAGCAGTTCTTC.

This clonotype has at least ten counts. As DNA, the CDR3 is TGCGCCAGCAGCGGACTAGCGGGAGTAGGCGGGGAGCTGTTTTTT. This gives the protein CASSGLAGVGGELFF. The chain recombines TRBV5-1 with TRBJ2-2, with 13 bases matching TRBD2. Germline V gives CDR1 SGHRS, CDR2 YFSETQ. Trimming at V came to 4 bases and at J to 7 bases, leaving 4 bases not matched to a gene. The CDR3 sequence is 15 residues long.

This clonotype was picked up many times. CDR3 bases: TGTGCCAGCAGCAGTTGGACAACGACCAAAAGCTCTGGGGCCAACGTCCTGACTTTC. Its translation: CASSSWTTTKSSGANVLTF. V usage is TRBV7-9 and J usage is TRBJ2-6; D might be TRBD1 (5 bases). Germline-derived CDR1 and CDR2 are SEHNR and FQNEAQ (reference sequence). The CDR3 has 19 amino acids. V was shortened by 5 bases and J by 0 bases, with 20 bases between the two germline ends.

This clonotype occurred many times. This chain links TRBV29-1 with TRBJ2-3; 9 bases line up with TRBD2. CDR1 is SQVTM, CDR2 ANQGSEA, per germline. CDR3 length: 15 amino acids. J was trimmed by 14 bases and V by 6 bases; bases with no gene match: 21. The CDR3 DNA sequence: TGCAGCGTCGCCGGTGGGGGCGGGAGGGCTGTCGGACTGTATTTT. Protein product: CSVAGGGGRAVGLYF.

Many counts were recorded for this clonotype. V gene TRBV5-6 combines with J gene TRBJ1-5; D is perhaps TRBD1 (5 bases). This CDR3 region has 14 residues. V lost 3 bases, J lost 8 bases, and 15 bases lay in between. Germline CDR1 reads SGHDT; CDR2 reads YYEEEE. CDR3 nucleotide sequence: TGTGCCAGCAGCTCCTGGGGGGGTCGGGAGCCCCAGCATTTT. Protein: CASSSWGGREPQHF.

J is TRBJ1-1 and V is TRBV7-9, with D hard to call. Germline CDR1 and CDR2: SEHNR and FQNEAQ (reference sequence). This CDR3 has 15 residues. V shed 0 bases and J shed 5 bases, with 13 bases lying between them. CDR3: CASSLATGLGTEAFF. In DNA, the CDR3 is TGTGCCAGCAGCTTAGCGACTGGGCTGGGGACTGAAGCTTTCTTT.